This TCR beta chain was recovered during a study of beta chain features in type 1 diabetes. Whole-study context: The samples had 85 million to 130 million sorted cells examined in all. Broader study findings: It was possible that PCR favored shorter templates, equally so in patients and controls. Shorter TCRB CDR3s, moderately but significantly so, marked every one of the four CD4+ subsets in Type 1 diabetes patients.

Concerning this clone itself: Its antigen is unidentified.

CDR1 MNHEY and CDR2 SVGAGI come from the germline V gene. The CDR3 has 14 amino acids. The V and J ends lost 2 bases and 2 bases, in that order; junction bases with no gene match: 3. One heparinised draw, averaging roughly 0.12 L, was taken per donor. Sequenced material consisted of expressed TCRB transcripts (all of the isolated RNA was reverse transcribed). TCRdb's copy holds only in-frame clones and misses some; the assay was immunoSEQ multiplex PCR. The sample lists about 150,000 clones, 11% occurring once. Sequenced sample: central memory CD4+ T cells from blood. This receptor was taken from a man younger than 35 in good health. The chain carries TRBV6-5 and TRBJ2-7; 7 bases line up with TRBD2. The CDR3 nucleotides are TGTGCCAGCAGTTACAGCGGGGTAGCCTACGAGCAGTACTTC. Translating it yields CASSYSGVAYEQYF.